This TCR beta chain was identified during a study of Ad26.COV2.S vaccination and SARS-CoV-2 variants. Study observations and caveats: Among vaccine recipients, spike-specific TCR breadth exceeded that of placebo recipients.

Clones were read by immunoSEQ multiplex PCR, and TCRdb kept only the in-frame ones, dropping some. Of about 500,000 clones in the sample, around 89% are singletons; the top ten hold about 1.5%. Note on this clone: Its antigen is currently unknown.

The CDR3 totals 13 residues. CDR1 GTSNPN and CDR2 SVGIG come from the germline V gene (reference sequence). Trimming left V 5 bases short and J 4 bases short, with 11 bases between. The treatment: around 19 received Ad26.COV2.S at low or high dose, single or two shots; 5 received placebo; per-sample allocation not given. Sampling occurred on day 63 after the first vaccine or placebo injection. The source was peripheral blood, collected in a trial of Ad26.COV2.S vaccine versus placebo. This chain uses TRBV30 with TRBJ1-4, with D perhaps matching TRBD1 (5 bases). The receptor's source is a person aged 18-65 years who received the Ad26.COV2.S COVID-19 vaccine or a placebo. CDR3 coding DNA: TGTGCCTGGTCGGGGGTGATTAATGAAAAACTGTTTTTT. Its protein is CAWSGVINEKLFF.